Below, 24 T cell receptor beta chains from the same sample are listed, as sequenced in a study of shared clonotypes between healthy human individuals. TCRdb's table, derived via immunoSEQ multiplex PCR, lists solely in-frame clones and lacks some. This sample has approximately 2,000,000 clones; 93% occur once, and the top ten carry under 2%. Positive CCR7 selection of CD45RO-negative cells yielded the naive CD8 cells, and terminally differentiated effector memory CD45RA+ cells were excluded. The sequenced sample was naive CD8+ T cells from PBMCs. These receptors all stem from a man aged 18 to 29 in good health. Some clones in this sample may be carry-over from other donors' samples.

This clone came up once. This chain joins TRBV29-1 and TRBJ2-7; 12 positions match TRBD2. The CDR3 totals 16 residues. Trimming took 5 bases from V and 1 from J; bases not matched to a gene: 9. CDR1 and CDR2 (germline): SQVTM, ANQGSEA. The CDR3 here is CSVLGLAGMISYEQYF. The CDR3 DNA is TGCAGCGTTTTGGGACTAGCGGGCATGATTTCCTACGAGCAGTACTTC.

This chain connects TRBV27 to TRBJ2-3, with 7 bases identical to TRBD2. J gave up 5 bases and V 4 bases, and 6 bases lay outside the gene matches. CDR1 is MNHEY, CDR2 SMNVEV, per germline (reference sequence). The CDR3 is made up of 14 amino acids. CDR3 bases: TGTGCCAGCAGTTGGGGGGGAGGTGGAGATACGCAGTATTTT. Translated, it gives CASSWGGGGDTQYF.

The CDR3 region is CASRGPGQGRTEAFF. In nucleotides, the CDR3 is TGTGCCAGCAGAGGCCCGGGACAGGGGCGCACTGAAGCTTTCTTT. The genes are TRBV2 and TRBJ1-1, with 10 bases fitting TRBD1. This CDR3 region has 15 residues. CDR1 is SNHLY, CDR2 FYNNEI, per germline. V dropped 6 bases and J dropped 4; count of bases not matched to a gene: 8.

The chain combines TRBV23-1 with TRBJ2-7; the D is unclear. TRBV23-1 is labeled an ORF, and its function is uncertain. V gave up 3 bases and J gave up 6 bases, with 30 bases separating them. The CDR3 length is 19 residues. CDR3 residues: CASSQAAFPFHFLLSEQYF. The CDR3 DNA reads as TGCGCCAGCAGTCAGGCAGCTTTCCCTTTCCACTTTTTGTTGAGCGAGCAGTACTTC.

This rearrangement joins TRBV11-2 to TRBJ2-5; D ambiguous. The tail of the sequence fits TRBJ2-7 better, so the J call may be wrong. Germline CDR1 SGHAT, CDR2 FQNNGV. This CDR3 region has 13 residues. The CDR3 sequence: CASSFPPSYEQYF. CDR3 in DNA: TGTGCCAGCAGCTTTCCCCCCTCCTACGAGCAGTACTTC.

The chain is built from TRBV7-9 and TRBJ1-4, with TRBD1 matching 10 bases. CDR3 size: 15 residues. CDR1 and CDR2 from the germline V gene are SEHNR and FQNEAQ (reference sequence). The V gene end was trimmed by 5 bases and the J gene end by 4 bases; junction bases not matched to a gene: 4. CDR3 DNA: TGTGCCAGCAGCCCAGGGACAGGGGTTAATGAAAAACTGTTTTTT. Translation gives CASSPGTGVNEKLFF.

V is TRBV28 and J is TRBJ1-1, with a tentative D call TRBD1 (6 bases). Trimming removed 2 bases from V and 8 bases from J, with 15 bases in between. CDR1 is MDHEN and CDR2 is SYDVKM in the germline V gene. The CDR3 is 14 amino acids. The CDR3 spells CASSLTGWSEEAFF. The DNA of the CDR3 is TGTGCCAGCAGTTTAACAGGGTGGAGTGAGGAAGCTTTCTTT.

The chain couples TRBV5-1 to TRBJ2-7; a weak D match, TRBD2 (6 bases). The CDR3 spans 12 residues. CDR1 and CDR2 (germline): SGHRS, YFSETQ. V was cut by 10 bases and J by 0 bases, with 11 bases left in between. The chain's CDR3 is CAAGLSSYEQYF. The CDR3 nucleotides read TGCGCCGCGGGACTTTCCTCCTACGAGCAGTACTTC.

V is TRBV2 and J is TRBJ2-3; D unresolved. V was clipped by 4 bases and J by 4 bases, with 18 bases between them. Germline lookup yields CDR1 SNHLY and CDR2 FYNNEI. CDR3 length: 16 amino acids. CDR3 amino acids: CASSVSYFSLADTQYF. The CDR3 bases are TGTGCCAGCAGTGTTTCCTACTTCTCGTTGGCAGATACGCAGTATTTT.

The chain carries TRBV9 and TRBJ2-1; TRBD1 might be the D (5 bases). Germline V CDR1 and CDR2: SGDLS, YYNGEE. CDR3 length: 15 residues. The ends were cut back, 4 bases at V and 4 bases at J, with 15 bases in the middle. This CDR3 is CASSPRVGLYNEQFF. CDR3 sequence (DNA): TGTGCCAGCAGCCCCAGGGTTGGCTTGTACAATGAGCAGTTCTTC.

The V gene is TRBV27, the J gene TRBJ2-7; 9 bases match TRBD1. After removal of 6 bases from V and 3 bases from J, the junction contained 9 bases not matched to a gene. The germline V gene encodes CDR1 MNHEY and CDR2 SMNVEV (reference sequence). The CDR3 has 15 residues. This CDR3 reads CASRTTGTGLYEQYF. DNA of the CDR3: TGTGCCAGCAGGACTACCGGGACAGGGCTCTACGAGCAGTACTTC.

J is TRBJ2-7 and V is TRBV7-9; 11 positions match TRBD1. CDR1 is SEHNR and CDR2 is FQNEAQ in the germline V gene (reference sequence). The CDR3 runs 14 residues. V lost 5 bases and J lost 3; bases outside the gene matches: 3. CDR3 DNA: TGTGCCAGCAGCGAGGGACAGGGGGACTACGAGCAGTACTTC. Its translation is CASSEGQGDYEQYF. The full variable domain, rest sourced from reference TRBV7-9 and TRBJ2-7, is DTGVSQNPRHKITKRGQNVTFRCDPISEHNRLYWYRQTLGQGPEFLTYFQNEAQLEKSRLLSDRFSAERPKGSFSTLEIQRTEQGDSAMYLCASSEGQGDYEQYFGPGTRLTVT.

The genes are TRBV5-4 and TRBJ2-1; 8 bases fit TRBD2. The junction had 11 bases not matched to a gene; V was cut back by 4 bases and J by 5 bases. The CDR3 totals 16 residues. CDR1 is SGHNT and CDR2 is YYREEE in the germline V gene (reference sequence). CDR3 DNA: TGTGCCAGCAGCCTAGCAGGCGGGAGGCTCGACAATGAGCAGTTCTTC. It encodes CASSLAGGRLDNEQFF.

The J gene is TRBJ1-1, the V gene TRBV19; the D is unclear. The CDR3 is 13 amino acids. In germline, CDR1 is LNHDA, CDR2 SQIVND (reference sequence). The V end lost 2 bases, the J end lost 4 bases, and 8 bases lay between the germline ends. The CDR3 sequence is CASSISSGTEAFF. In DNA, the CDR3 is TGTGCCAGTAGTATAAGTTCAGGCACTGAAGCTTTCTTT.

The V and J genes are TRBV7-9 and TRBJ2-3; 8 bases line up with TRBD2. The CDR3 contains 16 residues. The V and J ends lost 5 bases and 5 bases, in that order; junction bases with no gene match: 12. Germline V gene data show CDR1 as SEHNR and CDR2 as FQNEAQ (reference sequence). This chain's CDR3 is CASSPPSGSGEDTQYF. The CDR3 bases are TGTGCCAGCAGCCCGCCAAGCGGGAGTGGCGAAGATACGCAGTATTTT.

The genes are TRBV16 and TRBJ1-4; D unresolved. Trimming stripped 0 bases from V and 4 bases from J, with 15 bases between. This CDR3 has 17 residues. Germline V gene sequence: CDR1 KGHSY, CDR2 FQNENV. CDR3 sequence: CASSQSFLPLNNEKLFF. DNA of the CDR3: TGTGCCAGCAGCCAATCTTTCCTCCCACTGAATAATGAAAAACTGTTTTTT.

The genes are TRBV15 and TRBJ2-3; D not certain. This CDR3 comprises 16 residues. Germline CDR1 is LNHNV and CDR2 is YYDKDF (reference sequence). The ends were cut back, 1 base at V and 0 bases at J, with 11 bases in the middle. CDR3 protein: CATSRGGTPSTDTQYF. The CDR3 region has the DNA TGTGCCACCAGCAGAGGAGGAACACCTAGCACAGATACGCAGTATTTT.

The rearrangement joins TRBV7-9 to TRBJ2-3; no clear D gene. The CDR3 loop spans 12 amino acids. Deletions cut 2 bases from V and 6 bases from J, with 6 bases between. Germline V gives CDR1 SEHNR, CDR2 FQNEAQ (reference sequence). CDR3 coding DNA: TGTGCCAGCAGCTTATTCAAGGATACGCAGTATTTT. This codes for CASSLFKDTQYF.

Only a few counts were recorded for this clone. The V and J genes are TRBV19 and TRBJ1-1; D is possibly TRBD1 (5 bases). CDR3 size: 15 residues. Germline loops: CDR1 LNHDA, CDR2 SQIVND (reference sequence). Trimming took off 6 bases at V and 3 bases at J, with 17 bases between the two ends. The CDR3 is CASRGPGRVDTEAFF. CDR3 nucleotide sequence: TGTGCCAGTAGGGGGCCCGGGAGGGTAGACACTGAAGCTTTCTTT.

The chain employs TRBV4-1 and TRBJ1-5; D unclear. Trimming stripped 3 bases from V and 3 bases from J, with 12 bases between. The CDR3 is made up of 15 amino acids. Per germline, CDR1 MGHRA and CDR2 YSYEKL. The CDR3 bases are TGCGCCAGCAGCCATGCCCCGGGTGACAATCAGCCCCAGCATTTT. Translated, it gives CASSHAPGDNQPQHF.

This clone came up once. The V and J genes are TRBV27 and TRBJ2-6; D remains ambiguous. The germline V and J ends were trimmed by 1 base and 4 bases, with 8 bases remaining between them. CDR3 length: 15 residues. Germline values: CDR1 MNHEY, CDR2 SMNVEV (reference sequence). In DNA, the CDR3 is TGTGCCAGCAGTTTATATCAGGTGGGGGCCAACGTCCTGACTTTC. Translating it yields CASSLYQVGANVLTF.

Here the CDR3 DNA reads TGTGCCAGCAGTTTATTTGGGGGGCAGGATGGCTACACCTTC. It specifies CASSLFGGQDGYTF. The chain joins TRBV27 to TRBJ1-2; D is possibly TRBD1 (6 bases). Germline V gene data show CDR1 as MNHEY and CDR2 as SMNVEV (reference sequence). Trimming took off 1 base at V and 6 bases at J, with 12 bases between the two ends. The CDR3 runs to 14 residues.

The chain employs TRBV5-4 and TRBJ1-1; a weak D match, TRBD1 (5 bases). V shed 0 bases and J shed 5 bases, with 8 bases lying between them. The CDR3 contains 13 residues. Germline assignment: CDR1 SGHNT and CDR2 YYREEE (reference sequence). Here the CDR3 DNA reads TGTGCCAGCAGCTTGGTAGGGGAAACTGAAGCTTTCTTT. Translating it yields CASSLVGETEAFF.

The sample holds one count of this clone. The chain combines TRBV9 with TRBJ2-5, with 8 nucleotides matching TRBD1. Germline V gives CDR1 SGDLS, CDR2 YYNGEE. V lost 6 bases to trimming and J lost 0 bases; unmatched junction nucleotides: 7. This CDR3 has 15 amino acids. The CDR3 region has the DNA TGTGCCAGCAAAAAAGGGACAGGTGACCAAGAGACCCAGTACTTC. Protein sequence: CASKKGTGDQETQYF.